Sequencing of this T cell receptor beta chain was carried out in a study of regulatory T cells in long-lasting Graves disease (dated by TCRdb to about 2021). For the wider study: Persistent Graves' disease was defined as antithyroid drug treatment for over 5 years with persistently positive TSH receptor autoantibodies. Persistent Graves' disease patients were compared with newly diagnosed Graves' disease patients by peripheral blood TCR sequencing and RNA sequencing. The study was registered as a clinical trial and conducted in China. A total of roughly 33 samples were covered by TCR sequencing, comprising around 13 persistent and approximately 20 newly diagnosed Graves' disease patients. Antithyroid drugs had been taken for approximately 9.7 years on average by persistent Graves' disease patients in the clinical cohort.

To note about this clonotype: The antigen it recognizes is unknown. No much larger clone exists at a distance of one base, and base qualities are not known.

The library was obtained by multiplex PCR. The sequencing machine was an Illumina HiSeq 4000. iRepertoire HTBI primers and Arm-PCR amplification of CDR3 regions were used to construct TCR beta libraries. Before sequencing, the PCR products underwent gel purification. The original pipeline was this. A total of fewer than 80 TRBV and some 15 TRBJ segments were identified across samples and were used for gene usage analysis of CDR3 amino acid clonotypes. Filtered high-quality paired reads were merged into contigs using COPE and FqMerger. BLAST was used to align contigs to IMGT TRBV, TRBD and TRBJ reference genes, and CDR3 was defined according to IMGT. Any clonotype with a frequency above 0.1% was counted as a highly expanded clone. Shannon entropy was used to measure repertoire diversity, and the Gini coefficient was used to measure V-J evenness. A clonotype found in more than one individual was treated as public. The raw public reads went through TCRdb reprocessing: fastp at Q25, MiXCR clone calling, in-frame beta chains kept. Under each unique CDR3 protein, matching rows form one entry showing the most common genes and DNA. The V and J calls follow TCRdb's processing rather than the paper's. For this sample there are about 660,000 distinct CDR3 sequences; approximately 31% appear just once. The biggest ten clones account for roughly 40% of the sample.

The label giving this sample's time point can be read as: persistent/refractory GD, antithyroid drugs over 5 years with positive TRAb. RNA was extracted from PBMCs in TRIzol for both TCR sequencing and RNA sequencing. Graves' disease was diagnosed according to American Thyroid Association guidelines. Recruitment of patients was carried out at an endocrinology department in Xi'an, China. Each patient gave approximately 8.8 milliliters of peripheral blood, collected in an EDTA anticoagulant tube. Ficoll Paque Plus density gradient separation was used to isolate PBMCs, and no further T cell sorting was performed. An Agilent 2100 Bioanalyzer and agarose gel were used to assess RNA quality, and a NanoDrop 2000 was used to measure RNA concentration. Counted from cysteine to phenylalanine, this CDR3 has 13 amino acids. This entry keeps only the CDR3 DNA: 39 bases, framed from base 1. V loses 4 bases of germline sequence and J loses 6 bases, and the interval between the two ends is 10 bases. Reading the germline V gene gives CDR1 ENHRY and CDR2 SYGVKD.

The study at large found these results: Compared with newly diagnosed patients, persistent Graves' disease patients had lower TCR Shannon entropy and fewer highly expanded clones, which suggests clonal expansion. The authors noted that the small sample size was a limitation that may lower accuracy. The study examined only peripheral blood because the primary lesion, thyroid tissue, could not be accessed. Preferential use of TRBV28, TRBJ1-2 and TRBJ2-5 was observed in persistent disease, whereas TRBV20-1 and TRBJ2-1 were favored in newly diagnosed disease. Only the TCR beta chain was sequenced and analyzed. More public clonotypes were shared among persistent patients (roughly 2,700) than among newly diagnosed patients (roughly 1,000).

Specimen: peripheral blood mononuclear cells (PBMCs), collected when the disease was refractory, from a patient treated with antithyroid drugs. The chain is encoded by TRBV10-3 joined to TRBJ1-5, with TRBD1 as a weak D call on 5 bases. The clonotype originates from a female donor with Graves disease. Read as DNA, the sequence is TGTGCCATCAGTGGAGGGGTGGGTCAGCCCCAGCATTTT. This gives the protein CAISGGVGQPQHF.